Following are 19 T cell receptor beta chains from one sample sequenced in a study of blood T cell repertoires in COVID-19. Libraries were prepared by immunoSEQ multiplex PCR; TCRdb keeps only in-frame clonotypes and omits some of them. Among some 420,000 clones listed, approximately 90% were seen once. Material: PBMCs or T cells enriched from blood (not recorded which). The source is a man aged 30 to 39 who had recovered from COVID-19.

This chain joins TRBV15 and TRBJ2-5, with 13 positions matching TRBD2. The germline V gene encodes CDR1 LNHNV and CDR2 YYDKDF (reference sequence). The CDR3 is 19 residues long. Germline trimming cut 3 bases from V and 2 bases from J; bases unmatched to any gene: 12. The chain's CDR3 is CATSSLPGLAGTGQETQYF. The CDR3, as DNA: TGTGCCACCAGCAGCCTTCCGGGACTAGCGGGAACTGGTCAAGAGACCCAGTACTTC.

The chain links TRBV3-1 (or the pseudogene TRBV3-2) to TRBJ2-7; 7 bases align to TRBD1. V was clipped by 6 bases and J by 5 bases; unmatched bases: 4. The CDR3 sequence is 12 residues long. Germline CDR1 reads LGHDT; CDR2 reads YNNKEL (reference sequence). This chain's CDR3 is CASRQQGNEQYF. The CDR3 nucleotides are TGTGCCAGCAGACAACAGGGGAACGAGCAGTACTTC.

The CDR3 loop reads CASSFSGSSETQYF. Here the CDR3 DNA reads TGTGCCAGCAGCTTTAGCGGGAGTAGTGAGACCCAGTACTTC. The V gene is TRBV7-9, the J gene TRBJ2-5; 9 bases are a match to TRBD2. V lost 3 bases and J lost 5; bases outside the gene matches: 4. This CDR3 comprises 14 residues. Germline assignment: CDR1 SEHNR and CDR2 FQNEAQ (reference sequence).

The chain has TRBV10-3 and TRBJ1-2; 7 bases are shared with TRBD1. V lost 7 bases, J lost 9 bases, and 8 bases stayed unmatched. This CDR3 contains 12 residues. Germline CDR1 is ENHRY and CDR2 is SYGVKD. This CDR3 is CAITTDRMSYTF. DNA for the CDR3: TGTGCCATCACCACGGACAGGATGAGCTACACCTTC.

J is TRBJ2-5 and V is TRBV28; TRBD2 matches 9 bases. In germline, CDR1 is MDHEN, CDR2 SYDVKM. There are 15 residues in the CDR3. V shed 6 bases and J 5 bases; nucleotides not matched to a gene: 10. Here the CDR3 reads CASSQGREGFETQYF. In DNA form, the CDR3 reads TGTGCCAGCAGCCAGGGGCGGGAGGGGTTCGAGACCCAGTACTTC.

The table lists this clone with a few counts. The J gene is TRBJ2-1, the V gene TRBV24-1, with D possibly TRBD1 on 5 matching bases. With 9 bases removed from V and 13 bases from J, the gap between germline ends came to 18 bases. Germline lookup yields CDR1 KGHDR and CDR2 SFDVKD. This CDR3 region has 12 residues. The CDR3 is CATARGLDPQFF. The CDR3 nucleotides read TGTGCCACCGCAAGGGGTCTGGACCCTCAGTTCTTC.

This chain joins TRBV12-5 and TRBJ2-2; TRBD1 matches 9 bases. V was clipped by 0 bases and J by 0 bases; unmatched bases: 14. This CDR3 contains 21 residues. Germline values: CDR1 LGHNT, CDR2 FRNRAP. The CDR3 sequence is CASGLVREDRGLKANTGELFF. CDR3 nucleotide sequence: TGTGCTAGTGGTTTGGTACGTGAGGACAGGGGACTAAAAGCGAACACCGGGGAGCTGTTTTTT. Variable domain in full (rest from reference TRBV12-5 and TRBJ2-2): DARVTQTPRHKVTEMGQEVTMRCQPILGHNTVFWYRQTMMQGLELLAYFRNRAPLDDSGMPKDRFSAEMPDATLATLKIQPSEPRDSAVYFCASGLVREDRGLKANTGELFFGEGSRLTVL.

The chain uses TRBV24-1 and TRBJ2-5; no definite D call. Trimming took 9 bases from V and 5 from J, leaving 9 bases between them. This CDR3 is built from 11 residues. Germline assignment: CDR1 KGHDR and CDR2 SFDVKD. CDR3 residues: CATVREETQYF. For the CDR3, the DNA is TGTGCCACCGTTAGAGAGGAGACCCAGTACTTC.

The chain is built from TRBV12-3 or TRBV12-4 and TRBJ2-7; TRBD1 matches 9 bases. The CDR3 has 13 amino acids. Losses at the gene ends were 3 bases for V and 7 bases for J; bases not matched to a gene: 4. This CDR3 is CASSLYRGPEQYF. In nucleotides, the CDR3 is TGTGCCAGCAGTTTGTACAGGGGGCCGGAGCAGTACTTC.

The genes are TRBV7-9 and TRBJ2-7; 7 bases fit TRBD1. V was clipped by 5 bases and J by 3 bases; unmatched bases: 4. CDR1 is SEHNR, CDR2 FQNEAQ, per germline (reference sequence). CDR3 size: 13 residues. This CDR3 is CASSQGTVYEQYF. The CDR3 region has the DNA TGTGCCAGCAGCCAAGGGACAGTCTACGAGCAGTACTTC.

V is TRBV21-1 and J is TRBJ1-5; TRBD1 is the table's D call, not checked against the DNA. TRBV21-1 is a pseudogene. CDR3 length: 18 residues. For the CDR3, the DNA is TGTGCCAGCAGCAAAGAGGGACAGAGCGACCCTCCGCATCAGCCCCAGCATTTT. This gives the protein CASSKEGQSDPPHQPQHF.

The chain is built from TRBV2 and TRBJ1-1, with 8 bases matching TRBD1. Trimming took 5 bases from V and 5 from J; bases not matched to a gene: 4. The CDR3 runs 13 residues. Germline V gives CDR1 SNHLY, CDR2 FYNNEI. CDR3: CASSPGGMTEAFF. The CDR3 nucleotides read TGTGCCAGCAGTCCAGGGGGCATGACTGAAGCTTTCTTT. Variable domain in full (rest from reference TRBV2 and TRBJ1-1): EPEVTQTPSHQVTQMGQEVILRCVPISNHLYFYWYRQILGQKVEFLVSFYNNEISEKSEIFDDQFSVERPDGSNFTLKIRSTKLEDSAMYFCASSPGGMTEAFFGQGTRLTVV.

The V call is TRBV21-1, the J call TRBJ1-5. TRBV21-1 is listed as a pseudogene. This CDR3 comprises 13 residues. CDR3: CASSGGMDQPQHF. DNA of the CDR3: TGTGCCAGCAGCGGAGGGATGGATCAGCCCCAGCATTTT.

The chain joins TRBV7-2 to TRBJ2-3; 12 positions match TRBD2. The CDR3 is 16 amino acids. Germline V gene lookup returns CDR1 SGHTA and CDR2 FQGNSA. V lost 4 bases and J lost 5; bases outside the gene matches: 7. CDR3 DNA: TGTGCCAGCAGCTACCAGACTAGCGGGAGAATAGATACGCAGTATTTT. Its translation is CASSYQTSGRIDTQYF.

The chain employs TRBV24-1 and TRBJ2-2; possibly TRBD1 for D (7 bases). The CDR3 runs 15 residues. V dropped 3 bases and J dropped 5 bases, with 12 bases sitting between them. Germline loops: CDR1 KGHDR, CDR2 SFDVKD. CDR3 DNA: TGTGCCACCAGTGATATACAGGGGAGGACCGGGGAGCTGTTTTTT. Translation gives CATSDIQGRTGELFF.

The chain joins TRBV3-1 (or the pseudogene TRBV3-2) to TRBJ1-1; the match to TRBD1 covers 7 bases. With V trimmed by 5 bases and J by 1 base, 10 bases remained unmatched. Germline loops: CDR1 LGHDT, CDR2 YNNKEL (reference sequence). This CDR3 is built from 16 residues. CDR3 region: CASSEFGGGRNTEAFF. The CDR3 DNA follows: TGTGCCAGCAGCGAATTCGGAGGGGGCAGGAACACTGAAGCTTTCTTT.

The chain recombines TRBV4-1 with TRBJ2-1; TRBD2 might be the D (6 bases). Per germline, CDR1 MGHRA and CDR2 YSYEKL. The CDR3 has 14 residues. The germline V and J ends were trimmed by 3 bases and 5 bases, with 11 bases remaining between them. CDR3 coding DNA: TGCGCCAGCAGCCACGGGACTGCCCACAATGAGCAGTTCTTC. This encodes CASSHGTAHNEQFF.

The CDR3, as DNA: TGTGCCAGCAGCTTAGTACCCCCTTGGACTAGCGGCAACAATGAGCAGTTCTTC. Encoded protein: CASSLVPPWTSGNNEQFF. The chain links TRBV11-2 to TRBJ2-1; 10 bases map to TRBD2. Germline V CDR1 and CDR2: SGHAT, FQNNGV. Losses at the gene ends were 1 base for V and 5 bases for J; bases not matched to a gene: 11. The CDR3 totals 18 residues.

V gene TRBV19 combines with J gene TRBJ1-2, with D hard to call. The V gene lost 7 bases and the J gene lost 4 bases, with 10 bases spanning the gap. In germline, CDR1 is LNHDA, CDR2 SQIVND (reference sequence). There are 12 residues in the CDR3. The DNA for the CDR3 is TGTGCCAGTAATAGGGAGGGCTATGGCTACACCTTC. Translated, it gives CASNREGYGYTF.